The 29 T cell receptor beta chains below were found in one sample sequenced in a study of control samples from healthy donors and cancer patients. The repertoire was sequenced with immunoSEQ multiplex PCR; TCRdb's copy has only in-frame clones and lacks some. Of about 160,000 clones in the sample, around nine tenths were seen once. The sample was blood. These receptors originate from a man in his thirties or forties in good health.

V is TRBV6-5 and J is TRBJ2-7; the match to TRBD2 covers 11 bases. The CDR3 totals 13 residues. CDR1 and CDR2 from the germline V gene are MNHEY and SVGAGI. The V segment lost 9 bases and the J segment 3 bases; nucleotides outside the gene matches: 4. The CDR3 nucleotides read TGTGCCAGGTCTAGCGGGGGGATCTACGAGCAGTACTTC. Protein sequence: CARSSGGIYEQYF.

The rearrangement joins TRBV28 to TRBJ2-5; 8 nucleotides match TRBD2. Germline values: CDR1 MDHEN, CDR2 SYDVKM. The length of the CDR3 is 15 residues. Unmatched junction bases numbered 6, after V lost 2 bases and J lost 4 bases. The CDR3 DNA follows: TGTGCCAGCAGTTTACTGCGGGAGGTAGGAGAGACCCAGTACTTC. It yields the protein CASSLLREVGETQYF.

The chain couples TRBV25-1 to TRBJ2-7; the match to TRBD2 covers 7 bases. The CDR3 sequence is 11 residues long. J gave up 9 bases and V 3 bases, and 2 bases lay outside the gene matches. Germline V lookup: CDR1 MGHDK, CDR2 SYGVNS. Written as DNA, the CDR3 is TGTGCCAGCAGTGACTGGGGGGGGCAGTACTTC. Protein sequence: CASSDWGGQYF.

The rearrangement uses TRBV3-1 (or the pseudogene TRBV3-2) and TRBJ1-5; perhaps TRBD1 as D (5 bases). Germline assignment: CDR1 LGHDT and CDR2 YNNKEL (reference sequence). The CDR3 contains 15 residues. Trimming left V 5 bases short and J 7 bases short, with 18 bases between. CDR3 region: CASSDMSGLGQPQHF. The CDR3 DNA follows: TGTGCCAGCAGCGATATGTCAGGGTTAGGGCAGCCCCAGCATTTT.

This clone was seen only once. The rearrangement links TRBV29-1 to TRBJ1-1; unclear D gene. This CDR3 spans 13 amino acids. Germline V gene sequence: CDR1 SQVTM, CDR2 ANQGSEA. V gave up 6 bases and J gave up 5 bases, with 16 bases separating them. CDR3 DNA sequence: TGCAGCGTCGTACCTGGGCGGGAGACTGAAGCTTTCTTT. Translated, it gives CSVVPGRETEAFF.

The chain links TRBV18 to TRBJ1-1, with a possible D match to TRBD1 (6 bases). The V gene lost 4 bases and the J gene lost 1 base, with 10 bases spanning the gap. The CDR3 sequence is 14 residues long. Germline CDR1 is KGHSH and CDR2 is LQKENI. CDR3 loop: CASSLETGNTEAFF. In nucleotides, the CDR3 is TGTGCCAGCTCACTAGAGACAGGGAACACTGAAGCTTTCTTT.

The CDR3: CASSVGDRGRTYEQYF. The CDR3 nucleotides read TGTGCCAGCAGCGTAGGGGACAGGGGGCGGACCTACGAGCAGTACTTC. The chain employs TRBV9 and TRBJ2-7; 12 bases are shared with TRBD1. This CDR3 has 16 residues. V lost 0 bases, J lost 2 bases, and 3 bases stayed unmatched. CDR1 is SGDLS and CDR2 is YYNGEE in the germline V gene.

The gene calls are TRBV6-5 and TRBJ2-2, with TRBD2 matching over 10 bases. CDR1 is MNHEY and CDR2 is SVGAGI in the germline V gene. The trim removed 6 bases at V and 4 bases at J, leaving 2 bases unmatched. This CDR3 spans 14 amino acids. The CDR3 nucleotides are TGTGCCAGCAGACTAGCGGGATTCACCGGGGAGCTGTTTTTT. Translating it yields CASRLAGFTGELFF.

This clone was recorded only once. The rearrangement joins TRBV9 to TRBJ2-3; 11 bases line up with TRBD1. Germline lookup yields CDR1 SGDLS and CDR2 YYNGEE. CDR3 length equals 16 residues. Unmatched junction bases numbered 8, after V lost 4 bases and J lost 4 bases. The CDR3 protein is CASSLGQGARSDTQYF. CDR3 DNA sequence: TGTGCCAGCAGCCTCGGACAGGGGGCGCGGTCAGATACGCAGTATTTT.

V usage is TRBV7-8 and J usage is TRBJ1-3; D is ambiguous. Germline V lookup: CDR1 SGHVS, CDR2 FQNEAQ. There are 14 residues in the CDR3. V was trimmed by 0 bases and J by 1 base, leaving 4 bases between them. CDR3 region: CASSLAESGNTIYF. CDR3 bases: TGTGCCAGCAGCTTAGCAGAGTCTGGAAACACCATATATTTT.

CDR3 sequence: CASSLTGFVDEQYF. CDR3 sequence (DNA): TGTGCCAGCAGCTTGACAGGGTTCGTCGACGAGCAGTACTTC. V is TRBV9 and J is TRBJ2-7; 7 bases line up with TRBD1. Germline V gene data show CDR1 as SGDLS and CDR2 as YYNGEE. Trimming at V came to 4 bases and at J to 5 bases, leaving 9 bases not matched to a gene. This CDR3 is built from 14 residues.

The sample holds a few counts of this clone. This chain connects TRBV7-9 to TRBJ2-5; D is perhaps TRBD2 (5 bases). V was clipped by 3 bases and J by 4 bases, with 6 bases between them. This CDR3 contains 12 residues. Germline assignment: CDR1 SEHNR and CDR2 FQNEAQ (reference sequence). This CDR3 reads CASSFEGETQYF. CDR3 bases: TGTGCCAGCAGCTTTGAGGGAGAGACCCAGTACTTC.

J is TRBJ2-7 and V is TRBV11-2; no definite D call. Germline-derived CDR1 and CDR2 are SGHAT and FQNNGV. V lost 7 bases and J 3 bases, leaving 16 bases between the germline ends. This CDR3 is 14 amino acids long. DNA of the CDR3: TGTGCCAGCACCCCAAGAGCCGTGGGCTACGAGCAGTACTTC. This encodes CASTPRAVGYEQYF.

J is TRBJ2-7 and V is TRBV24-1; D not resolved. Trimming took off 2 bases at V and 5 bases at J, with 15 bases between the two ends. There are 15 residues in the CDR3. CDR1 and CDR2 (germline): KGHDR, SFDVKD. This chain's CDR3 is CATSDSRSYGNEQYF. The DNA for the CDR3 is TGTGCCACCAGTGATTCTAGGTCCTATGGGAACGAGCAGTACTTC.

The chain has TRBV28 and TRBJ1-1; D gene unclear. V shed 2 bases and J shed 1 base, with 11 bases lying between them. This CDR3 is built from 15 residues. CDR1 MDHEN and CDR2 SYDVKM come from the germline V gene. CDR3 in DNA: TGTGCCAGCAGTTTAGTAAGGCCGCGGAACACTGAAGCTTTCTTT. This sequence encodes CASSLVRPRNTEAFF.

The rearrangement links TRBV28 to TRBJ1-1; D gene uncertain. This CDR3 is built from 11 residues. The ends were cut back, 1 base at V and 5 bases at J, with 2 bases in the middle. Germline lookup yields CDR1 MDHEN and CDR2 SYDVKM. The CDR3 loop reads CASSLSTEAFF. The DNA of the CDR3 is TGTGCCAGCAGTTTATCGACTGAAGCTTTCTTT.

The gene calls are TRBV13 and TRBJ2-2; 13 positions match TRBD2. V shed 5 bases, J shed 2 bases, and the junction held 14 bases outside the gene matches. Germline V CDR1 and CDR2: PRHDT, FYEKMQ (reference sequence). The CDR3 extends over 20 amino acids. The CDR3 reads CASSMRLAGGPATNTGELFF. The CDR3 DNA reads TGTGCCAGCAGCATGAGACTAGCGGGGGGACCAGCCACAAACACCGGGGAGCTGTTTTTT.

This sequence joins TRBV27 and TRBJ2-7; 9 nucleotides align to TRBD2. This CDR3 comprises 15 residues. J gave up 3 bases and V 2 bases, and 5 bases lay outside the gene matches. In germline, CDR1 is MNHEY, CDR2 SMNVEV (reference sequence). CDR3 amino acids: CASSLVSGGYYEQYF. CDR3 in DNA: TGTGCCAGCAGTTTAGTTAGCGGGGGATACTACGAGCAGTACTTC.

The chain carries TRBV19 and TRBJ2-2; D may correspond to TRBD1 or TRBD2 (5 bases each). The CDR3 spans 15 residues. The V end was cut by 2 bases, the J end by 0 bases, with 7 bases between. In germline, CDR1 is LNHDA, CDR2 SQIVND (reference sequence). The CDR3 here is CASSIRGTNTGELFF. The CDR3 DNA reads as TGTGCCAGTAGTATACGGGGCACGAACACCGGGGAGCTGTTTTTT. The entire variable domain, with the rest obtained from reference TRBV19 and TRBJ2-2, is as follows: DGGITQSPKYLFRKEGQNVTLSCEQNLNHDAMYWYRQDPGQGLRLIYYSQIVNDFQKGDIAEGYSVSREKKESFPLTVTSAQKNPTAFYLCASSIRGTNTGELFFGEGSRLTVL.

The CDR3 sequence is CATSVAGPGNQPQHF. CDR3 coding DNA: TGTGCCACCAGTGTTGCGGGACCGGGCAATCAGCCCCAGCATTTT. The chain uses TRBV24-1 and TRBJ1-5; a weak D match, TRBD1 (5 bases). Germline values: CDR1 KGHDR, CDR2 SFDVKD. This CDR3 comprises 15 residues. V dropped 5 bases and J dropped 2 bases, with 12 bases sitting between them.

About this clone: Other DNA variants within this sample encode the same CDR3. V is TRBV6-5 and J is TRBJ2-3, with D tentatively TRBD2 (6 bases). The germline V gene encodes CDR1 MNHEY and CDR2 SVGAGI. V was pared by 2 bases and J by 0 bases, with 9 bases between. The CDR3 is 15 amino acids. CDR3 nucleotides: TGTGCCAGCAGTTACGGCGGGGCTAGCACAGATACGCAGTATTTT. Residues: CASSYGGASTDTQYF.

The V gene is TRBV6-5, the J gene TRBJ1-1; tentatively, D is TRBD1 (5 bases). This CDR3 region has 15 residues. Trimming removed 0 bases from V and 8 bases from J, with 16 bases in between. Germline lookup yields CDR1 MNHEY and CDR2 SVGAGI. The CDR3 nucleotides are TGTGCCAGCAGTTACTCGGCCCCTGGGACTTTAGAAGCTTTCTTT. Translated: CASSYSAPGTLEAFF.

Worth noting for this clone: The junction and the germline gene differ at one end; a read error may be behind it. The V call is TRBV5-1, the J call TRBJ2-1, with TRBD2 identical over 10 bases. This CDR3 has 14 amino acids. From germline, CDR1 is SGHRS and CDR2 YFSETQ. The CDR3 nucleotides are TGCGCCAGCAGCTTCGCGCTAGCGGGAGACGAGCTGTTCTTC. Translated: CASSFALAGDELFF.

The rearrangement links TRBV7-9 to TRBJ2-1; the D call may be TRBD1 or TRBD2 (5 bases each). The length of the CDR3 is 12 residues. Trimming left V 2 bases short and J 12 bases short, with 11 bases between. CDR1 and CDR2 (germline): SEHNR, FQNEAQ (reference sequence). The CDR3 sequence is CASSLMVRGQFF. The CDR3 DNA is TGTGCCAGCAGCTTAATGGTGAGGGGGCAGTTCTTC.

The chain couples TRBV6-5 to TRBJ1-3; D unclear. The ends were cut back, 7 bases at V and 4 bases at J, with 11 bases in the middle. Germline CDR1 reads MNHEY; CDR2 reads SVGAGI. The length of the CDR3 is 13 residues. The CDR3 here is CASNLKSGNTIYF. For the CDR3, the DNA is TGTGCCAGCAATCTAAAGTCAGGAAACACCATATATTTT.

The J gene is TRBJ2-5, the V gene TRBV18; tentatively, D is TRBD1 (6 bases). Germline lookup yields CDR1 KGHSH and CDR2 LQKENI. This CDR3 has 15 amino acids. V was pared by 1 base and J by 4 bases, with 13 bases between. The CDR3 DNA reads TGTGCCAGCTCACCACAGGCGGCCAGGGGAGAGACCCAGTACTTC. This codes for CASSPQAARGETQYF.

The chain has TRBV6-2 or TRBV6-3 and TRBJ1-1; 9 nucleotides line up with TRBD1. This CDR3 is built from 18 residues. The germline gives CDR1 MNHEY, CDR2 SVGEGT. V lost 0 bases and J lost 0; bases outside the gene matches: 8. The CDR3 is CASSYSKGTGWMNTEAFF. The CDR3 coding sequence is TGTGCCAGCAGTTACTCGAAAGGGACAGGGTGGATGAACACTGAAGCTTTCTTT.

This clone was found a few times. The DNA for the CDR3 is TGTGCCACCCGTGACGGCCCATCCTCCTACGAGCAGTACTTC. It specifies CATRDGPSSYEQYF. This chain connects TRBV28 to TRBJ2-7, with D unresolved. V lost 10 bases to trimming and J lost 0 bases, with 16 bases between them. Per germline, CDR1 MDHEN and CDR2 SYDVKM. The CDR3 covers 14 residues.

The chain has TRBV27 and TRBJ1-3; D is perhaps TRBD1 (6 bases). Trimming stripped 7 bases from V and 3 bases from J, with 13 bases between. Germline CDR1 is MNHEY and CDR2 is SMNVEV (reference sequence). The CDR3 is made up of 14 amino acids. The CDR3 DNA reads TGTGCCAGCAAGGGGGGGGATAGTGGAAACACCATATATTTT. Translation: CASKGGDSGNTIYF.